Below are 19 T cell receptor beta chains sequenced from a single sample in a study of early T cells in non-severe SARS-CoV-2 infection. TCRdb re-derived calls from the 5' RACE reads in MiXCR, one entry per CDR3 protein. The table has tens of thousands of distinct CDR3 sequences, 13% seen once; the top ten hold around 4.6%. Source material: whole blood. These receptors originate from an adult who was a healthcare worker with PCR-confirmed SARS-CoV-2 infection or an uninfected control (not recorded which).

This clonotype was picked up many times. V usage is TRBV5-5 and J usage is TRBJ2-1; D not resolved. The CDR3 runs to 14 residues. Trimming shortened V by 2 bases and J by 0 bases, and 6 bases separated the two germline ends. Germline V CDR1 and CDR2: SGHKS, YYEKEE (reference sequence). CDR3 DNA: TGTGCCAGCAGCTTACCTAGCTCCTACAATGAGCAGTTCTTC. Its translation: CASSLPSSYNEQFF.

This sequence joins TRBV7-2 and TRBJ2-1; TRBD1 or TRBD2 may be the D gene (5 bases each). Per the germline V gene, CDR1 is SGHTA and CDR2 is FQGNSA. The CDR3 is 13 residues long. Trimming took 5 bases from V and 9 from J, leaving 14 bases between them. The CDR3 reads CASSLGEGVEQFF. For the CDR3, the DNA is TGTGCCAGCAGCCTGGGGGAAGGGGTTGAGCAGTTCTTC. Supplemented by reference TRBV7-2 and TRBJ2-1, the full variable domain reads GAGVSQSPSNKVTEKGKDVELRCDPISGHTALYWYRQSLGQGLEFLIYFQGNSAPDKSGLPSDRFSAERTGGSVSTLTIQRTQQEDSAVYLCASSLGEGVEQFFGPGTRLTVL.

This clonotype was recorded at least ten times. The rearrangement joins TRBV5-1 to TRBJ2-1; D unclear. This CDR3 is built from 16 residues. V lost 4 bases and J lost 2, with 16 bases in between. Germline-derived CDR1 and CDR2 are SGHRS and YFSETQ. The CDR3 nucleotides read TGCGCCAGCAGCCCTGGCCGCGTACGACCCTACAATGAGCAGTTCTTC. Its translation: CASSPGRVRPYNEQFF.

This clonotype has a count of ten or more. The V gene is TRBV7-6, the J gene TRBJ2-3, with 11 bases matching TRBD2. This CDR3 region has 15 residues. V lost 4 bases and J lost 6; bases outside the gene matches: 6. Germline CDR1 and CDR2: SGHVS and FNYEAQ. CDR3 in amino acids: CASSSQTSGEDTQYF. CDR3 coding DNA: TGTGCCAGCAGCTCCCAGACTAGCGGGGAGGATACGCAGTATTTT.

This clonotype was counted only a few times. J is TRBJ1-1 and V is TRBV6-2 or TRBV6-3; TRBD1 is a possible D gene (6 bases). The V and J ends lost 7 bases and 6 bases respectively, with 18 bases between them. CDR1 is MNHEY, CDR2 SVGEGT, per germline. There are 14 residues in the CDR3. CDR3 loop: CASKGGGPRAEAFF. The CDR3 nucleotides read TGTGCCAGCAAGGGCGGGGGGCCAAGGGCTGAAGCTTTCTTT.

This clonotype was detected ten times or more. This chain links TRBV27 with TRBJ2-3; D possibly corresponds to TRBD1 (5 bases). CDR3 length equals 14 residues. Trimming removed 8 bases from V and 6 bases from J, with 18 bases in between. Germline V gene sequence: CDR1 MNHEY, CDR2 SMNVEV (reference sequence). CDR3 region: CASGSTAWVDTQYF. The CDR3 DNA reads TGTGCCAGCGGATCGACAGCCTGGGTGGATACGCAGTATTTT.

The chain combines TRBV21-1 with TRBJ2-2; the listed D gene, TRBD1, was not tested against the DNA. TRBV21-1 counts as a pseudogene. This CDR3 is 17 amino acids long. In nucleotides, the CDR3 is TGTGTCAGAATCAGGGGTAGCGGCTCCAAAAACACCGGGGAGCTGTTTTTT. Encoded protein: CVRIRGSGSKNTGELFF.

This clonotype occurred many times. The chain combines TRBV5-6 with TRBJ2-3, with TRBD2 as a possible D gene (6 bases). The CDR3 consists of 16 residues. CDR1 is SGHDT and CDR2 is YYEEEE in the germline V gene. With 1 base removed from V and 2 bases from J, the gap between germline ends came to 14 bases. The DNA for the CDR3 is TGTGCCAGCAGCTTGATTGGTAGCGGCGCCACAGATACGCAGTATTTT. As protein: CASSLIGSGATDTQYF.

The rearrangement uses TRBV4-3 and TRBJ1-3, with a weak D call TRBD1 (6 bases). Germline values: CDR1 LGHNA, CDR2 YSLEER. This CDR3 has 15 amino acids. V was cut by 1 base and J by 5 bases, with 12 bases left in between. The CDR3 DNA follows: TGCGCCAGCAGCCAAGGGGCAGGGGTGCGAAACACCATATATTTT. Protein: CASSQGAGVRNTIYF.

This clonotype was seen many times. The chain couples TRBV20-1 to TRBJ1-1, with D uncertain. The CDR3 loop spans 14 amino acids. V was pared by 0 bases and J by 4 bases, with 12 bases between. From germline, CDR1 is DFQATT and CDR2 SNEGSKA (reference sequence). CDR3 residues: CSAREEGLGTEAFF. The CDR3 DNA follows: TGCAGTGCTAGAGAGGAAGGGTTGGGCACTGAAGCTTTCTTT.

This clonotype was detected only a few times. The chain combines TRBV7-6 with TRBJ2-1, with D possibly TRBD1 on 5 matching bases. Trimming stripped 1 base from V and 0 bases from J, with 13 bases between. Germline CDR1 is SGHVS and CDR2 is FNYEAQ. This CDR3 contains 17 residues. This CDR3 reads CASSLERQGHSYNEQFF. The DNA for the CDR3 is TGTGCCAGCAGCTTAGAGCGTCAGGGTCACTCCTACAATGAGCAGTTCTTC.

This clonotype was recorded a few times. V gene TRBV27 combines with J gene TRBJ2-7; 8 nucleotides line up with TRBD2. This CDR3 spans 15 amino acids. Germline V gene lookup returns CDR1 MNHEY and CDR2 SMNVEV (reference sequence). J lost 2 bases, V lost 5 bases, and 8 bases had no gene match. The CDR3 here is CASSPGRALTYEQYF. The CDR3 nucleotides read TGTGCCAGCAGTCCCGGGAGGGCCTTAACCTACGAGCAGTACTTC.

This clonotype was observed many times. The genes are TRBV5-5 and TRBJ1-1; 8 bases are shared with TRBD1. The CDR3 spans 15 residues. Trimming took 5 bases from V and 4 from J; bases not matched to a gene: 10. Germline V gene sequence: CDR1 SGHKS, CDR2 YYEKEE (reference sequence). The CDR3 spells CASSPHRGIGTEAFF. CDR3 in DNA: TGTGCCAGCAGTCCTCACAGGGGGATCGGCACTGAAGCTTTCTTT.

V gene TRBV4-1 combines with J gene TRBJ2-7; the match to TRBD1 covers 10 bases. The germline V gene encodes CDR1 MGHRA and CDR2 YSYEKL. V was pared by 5 bases and J by 9 bases, with 7 bases of the junction left unmatched. This CDR3 has 13 amino acids. CDR3 residues: CASSSRGTGAQYF. The DNA of the CDR3 is TGCGCCAGCAGCTCCAGAGGGACAGGGGCGCAGTACTTC.

This clonotype was picked up many times. This chain uses TRBV7-2 with TRBJ2-3; 7 nucleotides agree with TRBD2. This CDR3 contains 16 residues. Trimming took 1 base from V and 5 from J; bases not matched to a gene: 9. Germline V gives CDR1 SGHTA, CDR2 FQGNSA. The CDR3 spells CASSLGLALRGDTQYF. The CDR3 nucleotides are TGTGCCAGCAGCTTAGGACTAGCTCTTCGGGGAGATACGCAGTATTTT.

This clonotype has a count of ten or more. The chain links TRBV13 to TRBJ2-3; D gene ambiguous. The ends were cut back, 0 bases at V and 1 base at J, with 5 bases in the middle. Germline V gives CDR1 PRHDT, CDR2 FYEKMQ (reference sequence). This CDR3 region has 14 residues. CDR3 bases: TGTGCCAGCAGCTTAGGGGCGGGCACAGATACGCAGTATTTT. Residues: CASSLGAGTDTQYF.

CDR3 DNA: TGTGCCAGTTCGAGGGGGACCGGGGAGCTGTTTTTT. Translating it yields CASSRGTGELFF. The chain uses TRBV7-9 and TRBJ2-2, with D possibly TRBD1 on 6 matching bases. This CDR3 comprises 12 residues. Trimming shortened V by 9 bases and J by 5 bases, and 10 bases separated the two germline ends. CDR1 and CDR2 from the germline V gene are SEHNR and FQNEAQ (reference sequence).

This clonotype turned up a few times. The J gene is TRBJ1-2, the V gene TRBV18; possible D gene TRBD1, 6 bases. The V end was cut by 2 bases, the J end by 2 bases, with 15 bases between. CDR1 is KGHSH, CDR2 LQKENI, per germline. This CDR3 comprises 16 residues. DNA for the CDR3: TGTGCCAGCTCACCAAACCGGGACACTCCAAACTATGGCTACACCTTC. As protein: CASSPNRDTPNYGYTF.

The chain recombines TRBV14 with TRBJ2-1, with a possible D match to TRBD2 (6 bases). The germline gives CDR1 SGHDN, CDR2 FVKESK. Between the trimmed V and J ends, which lost 0 bases and 0 bases, there was a span of 9 bases. The CDR3 totals 16 residues. CDR3: CASSQDGGSSYNEQFF. Written as DNA, the CDR3 is TGTGCCAGCAGCCAAGATGGGGGGAGCTCCTACAATGAGCAGTTCTTC.